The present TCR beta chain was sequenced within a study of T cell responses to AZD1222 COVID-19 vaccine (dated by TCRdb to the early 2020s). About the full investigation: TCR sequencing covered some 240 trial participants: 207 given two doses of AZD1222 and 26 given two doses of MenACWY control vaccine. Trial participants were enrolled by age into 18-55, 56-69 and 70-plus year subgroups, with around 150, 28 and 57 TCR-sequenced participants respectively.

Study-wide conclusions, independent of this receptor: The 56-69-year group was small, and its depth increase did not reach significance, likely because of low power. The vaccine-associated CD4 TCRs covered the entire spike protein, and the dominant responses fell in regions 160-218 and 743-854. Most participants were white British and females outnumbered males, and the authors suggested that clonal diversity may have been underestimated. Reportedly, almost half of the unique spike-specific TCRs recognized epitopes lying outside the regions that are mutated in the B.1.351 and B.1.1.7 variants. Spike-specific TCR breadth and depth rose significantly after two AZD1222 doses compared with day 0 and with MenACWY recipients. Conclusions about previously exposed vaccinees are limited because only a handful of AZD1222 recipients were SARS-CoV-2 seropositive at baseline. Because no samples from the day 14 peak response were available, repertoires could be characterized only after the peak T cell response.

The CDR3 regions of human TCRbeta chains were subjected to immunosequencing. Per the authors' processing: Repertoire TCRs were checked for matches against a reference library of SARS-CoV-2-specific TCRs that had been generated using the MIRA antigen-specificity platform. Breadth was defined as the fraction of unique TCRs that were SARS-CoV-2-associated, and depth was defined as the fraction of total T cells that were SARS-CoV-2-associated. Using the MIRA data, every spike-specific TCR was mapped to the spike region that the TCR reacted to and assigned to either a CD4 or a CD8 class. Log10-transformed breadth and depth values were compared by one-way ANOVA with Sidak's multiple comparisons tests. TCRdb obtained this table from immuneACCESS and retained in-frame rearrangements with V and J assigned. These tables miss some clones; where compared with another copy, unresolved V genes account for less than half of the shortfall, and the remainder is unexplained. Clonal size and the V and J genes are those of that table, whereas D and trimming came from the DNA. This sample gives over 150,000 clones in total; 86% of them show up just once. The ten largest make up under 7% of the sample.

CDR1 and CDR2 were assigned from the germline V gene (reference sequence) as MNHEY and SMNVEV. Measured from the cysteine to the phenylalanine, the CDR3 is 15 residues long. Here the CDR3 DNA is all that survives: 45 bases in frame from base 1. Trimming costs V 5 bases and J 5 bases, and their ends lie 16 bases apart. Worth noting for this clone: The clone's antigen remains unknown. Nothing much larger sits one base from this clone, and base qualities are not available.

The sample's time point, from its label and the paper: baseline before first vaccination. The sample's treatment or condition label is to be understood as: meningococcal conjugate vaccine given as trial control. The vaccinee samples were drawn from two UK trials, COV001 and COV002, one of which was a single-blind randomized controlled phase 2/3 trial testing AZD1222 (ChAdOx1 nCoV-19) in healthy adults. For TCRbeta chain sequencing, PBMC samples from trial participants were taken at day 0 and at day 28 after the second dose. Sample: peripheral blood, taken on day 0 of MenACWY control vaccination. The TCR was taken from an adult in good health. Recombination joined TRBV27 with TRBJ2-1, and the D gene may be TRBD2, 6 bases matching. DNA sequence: TGTGCCAGCAGTCGGGACTCAGCTAGGCACAATGAGCAGTTCTTC. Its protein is CASSRDSARHNEQFF.